A single sample is the source of the 27 T cell receptor beta chains below, sequenced in a study of read filtering for tumor transcriptome and immune sequencing. The library was built from roughly 400 ng RNA with molecular barcoded adaptors for alpha/delta and beta/gamma chains. Each CDR3 protein is one row after TCRdb ran MiXCR on the reads. The sample records approximately 62,000 distinct CDR3 sequences, roughly a fifth being singletons. Sequencing input: a population of CD138-negative cells sorted from bone marrow. These receptors came from a donor older than 35 with multiple myeloma.

The chain couples TRBV7-2 to TRBJ1-3; 8 nucleotides agree with TRBD1. From germline, CDR1 is SGHTA and CDR2 FQGNSA. This CDR3 is 18 amino acids long. V was pared by 0 bases and J by 2 bases, with 9 bases of the junction left unmatched. CDR3 in DNA: TGTGCCAGCAGCTTAGCTGGAGCAGGGGGCGCGGCTGGAAACACCATATATTTT. Amino acids: CASSLAGAGGAAGNTIYF.

This clonotype has ten or more counts. This sequence joins TRBV10-3 and TRBJ2-7, with D uncertain. Per the germline V gene, CDR1 is ENHRY and CDR2 is SYGVKD. The V and J ends lost 0 bases and 1 base respectively, with 7 bases between them. This CDR3 has 14 residues. CDR3 sequence (DNA): TGTGCCATCAGTGAGTCTGCAGGATCCTACGAGCAGTACTTC. Its translation: CAISESAGSYEQYF.

With regard to this clonotype: A clone one base away is much larger, so this may be a read error. Because it lacks the conserved phenylalanine or tryptophan at the end, this CDR3 is likely a read error. The J gene is TRBJ2-5, the V gene TRBV10-2; D not resolved. The length of the CDR3 is 13 residues. Germline loops: CDR1 WSHSY, CDR2 SAAADI. The V gene lost 6 bases and the J gene lost 5 bases, with 13 bases spanning the gap. CDR3 bases: TGCGCCAGCAGCAAGACTCGCCTTGAGACCCAGTACATC. It encodes CASSKTRLETQYI.

The chain combines TRBV7-3 with TRBJ1-5; D may be TRBD1 (6 bases). V was shortened by 6 bases and J by 5 bases, with 17 bases between the two germline ends. In germline, CDR1 is SGHTA, CDR2 FQGTGA. The CDR3 consists of 15 residues. CDR3 sequence: CASRASHRAHQPQHF. The CDR3 DNA follows: TGTGCCAGCAGGGCAAGTCACAGGGCCCATCAGCCCCAGCATTTT.

Remarks on this clonotype: This clone may be a read error of a much larger clone one base away. The rearrangement links TRBV3-1 to TRBJ2-1, with D possibly TRBD2 on 5 matching bases. The CDR3 is 18 residues long. Germline V gives CDR1 LGHDT, CDR2 YNNKEL (reference sequence). The CDR3 region is CASGQPGGGRVGENEQFF. CDR3 bases: TGTGCCAGCGGCCAACCAGGCGGTGGGCGGGTTGGGGAGAATGAGCAGTTCTTC.

This clonotype was observed at least ten times. The chain links TRBV20-1 to TRBJ2-1; 12 nucleotides agree with TRBD1. V shed 4 bases, J shed 6 bases, and the junction held 7 bases outside the gene matches. Germline V gene lookup returns CDR1 DFQATT and CDR2 SNEGSKA (reference sequence). This CDR3 is built from 15 residues. CDR3 protein: CSATRDRGRFNEQFF. CDR3 nucleotides: TGCAGTGCTACCCGGGACAGGGGGCGATTCAATGAGCAGTTCTTC.

This clonotype was detected many times. V gene TRBV2 combines with J gene TRBJ2-7; D is uncertain. Trimming pared 7 bases from V and 5 bases from J, leaving 18 bases between. Looked up from germline, CDR1 is SNHLY and CDR2 is FYNNEI. This CDR3 region has 14 residues. The CDR3 here is CASTELAAPNEQYF. In nucleotides, the CDR3 is TGTGCCAGCACGGAGCTCGCGGCCCCTAACGAGCAGTACTTC.

Concerning this clonotype itself: It is likely a read error: a sequence one base away is far more abundant. The conserved final phenylalanine or tryptophan is absent from the CDR3, which likely points to a read error. The chain combines TRBV11-3 with TRBJ2-1, with D hard to call. Deletions cut 1 base from V and 13 bases from J, with 8 bases between. The CDR3 is made up of 11 amino acids. Looked up from germline, CDR1 is SGHNT and CDR2 is YENEEA. CDR3 residues: CASSLGVTQFS. As DNA, the CDR3 is TGTGCCAGCAGCTTAGGGGTCACCCAGTTCTCC.

In this sample, this clonotype turned up many times. V usage is TRBV29-1 and J usage is TRBJ1-1, with TRBD1 as a possible D gene (5 bases). V was pared by 3 bases and J by 6 bases, with 14 bases between. This CDR3 spans 13 amino acids. The germline V gene has CDR1 SQVTM and CDR2 ANQGSEA. CDR3 amino acids: CSVDRGAPSEAFF. CDR3 bases: TGCAGCGTTGACCGCGGGGCACCATCTGAAGCTTTCTTT.

This clonotype was counted between two and nine times. V gene TRBV5-1 combines with J gene TRBJ2-7; the D gene could be TRBD1 or TRBD2 (5 bases each). The CDR3 spans 14 residues. Germline V gives CDR1 SGHRS, CDR2 YFSETQ. The ends were cut back, 1 base at V and 5 bases at J, with 13 bases in the middle. Written as DNA, the CDR3 is TGCGCCAGCAGCTTGTGGGGGAGTCGCGACGAGCAGTACTTC. As protein: CASSLWGSRDEQYF. The whole variable domain, filled in from reference TRBV5-1 and TRBJ2-7, reads KAGVTQTPRYLIKTRGQQVTLSCSPISGHRSVSWYQQTPGQGLQFLFEYFSETQRNKGNFPGRFSGRQFSNSRSEMNVSTLELGDSALYLCASSLWGSRDEQYFGPGTRLTVT.

The sample holds many counts of this clonotype. The chain joins TRBV29-1 to TRBJ1-1; tentative D call: TRBD1 (6 bases). Germline CDR1 SQVTM, CDR2 ANQGSEA. The V end lost 7 bases, the J end lost 0 bases, and 15 bases lay between the germline ends. The CDR3 has 14 amino acids. CDR3 amino acids: CSGSMGGMNTEAFF. The CDR3 DNA follows: TGCAGCGGAAGTATGGGGGGCATGAACACTGAAGCTTTCTTT. Together with reference TRBV29-1 and TRBJ1-1, the CDR3 gives the full variable domain: SAVISQKPSRDICQRGTSLTIQCQVDSQVTMMFWYRQQPGQSLTLIATANQGSEATYESGFVIDKFPISRPNLTFSTLTVSNMSPEDSSIYLCSGSMGGMNTEAFFGQGTRLTVV.

In the case of this clonotype: The junction differs from germline at one of its ends, possibly a read error. CDR3 in amino acids: CASKGTGELFF. CDR3 sequence (DNA): TGTGCAAGCAAAGGGACTGGGGAGCTGTTTTTT. The V and J genes are TRBV6-1 and TRBJ2-2, with D possibly TRBD2 on 6 matching bases. This CDR3 has 11 residues. Germline CDR1 and CDR2: MNHNS and SASEGT.

This clonotype was seen repeatedly, ten times or more. The chain employs TRBV28 and TRBJ2-1, with 14 bases that match TRBD2. Germline V gives CDR1 MDHEN, CDR2 SYDVKM. This CDR3 is built from 15 residues. With V trimmed by 4 bases and J by 9 bases, 5 bases remained unmatched. DNA of the CDR3: TGTGCCAGCAGTTGGGGACTAGCGGGAGACAGTGAGCAGTTCTTC. It specifies CASSWGLAGDSEQFF.

This clonotype was counted many times. The chain is built from TRBV4-1 and TRBJ2-1; 12 bases line up with TRBD2. Losses at the gene ends were 0 bases for V and 0 bases for J; bases not matched to a gene: 9. The length of the CDR3 is 20 residues. Per the germline V gene, CDR1 is MGHRA and CDR2 is YSYEKL. Written as DNA, the CDR3 is TGCGCCAGCAGCCAAGATTCGACTAGCGGGAGTAAATCCTCCTACAATGAGCAGTTCTTC. It translates to CASSQDSTSGSKSSYNEQFF.

The chain carries TRBV30 and TRBJ1-2, with 7 bases aligning to TRBD1. Germline CDR1 GTSNPN, CDR2 SVGIG (reference sequence). V gave up 8 bases and J gave up 0 bases; unmatched junction bases: 12. The CDR3 is 15 amino acids. CDR3 DNA sequence: TGTGCCCGGCGGGACAGTATAACTCCTAACTATGGCTACACCTTC. This encodes CARRDSITPNYGYTF.

In this sample, this clonotype turned up a few times. J is TRBJ2-7 and V is TRBV6-5, with 12 nucleotides matching TRBD1. This CDR3 region has 13 residues. The trim removed 5 bases at V and 6 bases at J, leaving 2 bases unmatched. Germline CDR1 and CDR2: MNHEY and SVGAGI. In DNA form, the CDR3 reads TGTGCCAGCAGTAGGGACAGGGGGCGCGAGCAGTACTTC. Translated, it gives CASSRDRGREQYF.

In its sample, this clonotype was seen many times. The chain carries TRBV6-5 and TRBJ1-6; TRBD1 is a possible D gene (5 bases). Trimming shortened V by 7 bases and J by 4 bases, and 14 bases separated the two germline ends. The V gene's germline CDR1 is MNHEY and CDR2 SVGAGI. The CDR3 loop spans 15 amino acids. The CDR3 DNA is TGTGCCAGCACCCCCGGCGGGGGATATAATTCACCCCTCCACTTT. It codes for CASTPGGGYNSPLHF.

This clonotype was detected a few times. V and J are TRBV20-1 and TRBJ2-1, with 7 bases fitting TRBD2. The V segment lost 1 base and the J segment 0 bases; nucleotides outside the gene matches: 3. The CDR3 sequence is 15 residues long. Germline loops: CDR1 DFQATT, CDR2 SNEGSKA (reference sequence). CDR3 protein: CSARVAGSSYNEQFF. Here the CDR3 DNA reads TGCAGTGCTAGAGTAGCGGGCTCCTCCTACAATGAGCAGTTCTTC.

There are a few counts of this clonotype. The chain couples TRBV20-1 to TRBJ2-3; 11 bases are a match to TRBD2. J was trimmed by 1 base and V by 5 bases; bases with no gene match: 5. Per germline, CDR1 DFQATT and CDR2 SNEGSKA (reference sequence). The length of the CDR3 is 15 residues. CDR3 bases: TGCAGTGCTGCCTATAGCGGGGGGGGCACAGATACGCAGTATTTT. It yields the protein CSAAYSGGGTDTQYF.

This chain connects TRBV3-1 to TRBJ2-5, with D hard to call. CDR3 length: 14 amino acids. CDR1 and CDR2 from the germline V gene are LGHDT and YNNKEL (reference sequence). Deletions cut 1 base from V and 5 bases from J, with 11 bases between. The CDR3 nucleotides read TGTGCCAGCAGCCAAGTGAATGCGGATGAGACCCAGTACTTC. Translation: CASSQVNADETQYF.

On this clonotype itself: Likely a read error: the CDR3 ends without its conserved phenylalanine or tryptophan. This chain connects TRBV6-1 to TRBJ1-1; D may be TRBD1 (5 bases). Germline loops: CDR1 MNHNS, CDR2 SASEGT. Trimming removed 4 bases at V and 1 base at J, with 7 bases between. CDR3 length: 13 amino acids. CDR3 in amino acids: CASSVGANTEAFL. CDR3 nucleotide sequence: TGTGCCAGCAGTGTTGGGGCGAACACTGAAGCTTTCCTT.

Comments on this clonotype: The likely explanation is a read error, given a far larger clone one base away. This chain connects TRBV6-1 to TRBJ2-1; TRBD2 aligns across 12 bases. This CDR3 contains 13 residues. Per germline, CDR1 MNHNS and CDR2 SASEGT. V lost 8 bases, J lost 13 bases, and 9 bases stayed unmatched. The CDR3 region is CASGRLAGVPQFF. Here the CDR3 DNA reads TGTGCCAGCGGAAGACTAGCGGGGGTTCCACAGTTCTTC.

This clonotype was picked up many times. The chain is built from TRBV23-1 and TRBJ2-1, with D tentatively TRBD2 (6 bases). TRBV23-1 is classed as an ORF, of uncertain function. Trimming left V 11 bases short and J 5 bases short, with 16 bases between. The CDR3 covers 13 residues. CDR3 DNA sequence: TGCGCCTTGGAGGGCCTGGGGGACAATGAGCAGTTCTTC. The encoded protein is CALEGLGDNEQFF.

The chain is built from TRBV29-1 and TRBJ2-7; 10 bases are a match to TRBD1. V lost 1 base and J lost 3; bases outside the gene matches: 3. This CDR3 is 14 amino acids long. Germline V lookup: CDR1 SQVTM, CDR2 ANQGSEA. The CDR3 coding sequence is TGCAGCGTTGAAGGGGGGACAGGGGACTACGAGCAGTACTTC. The encoded protein is CSVEGGTGDYEQYF.

This clonotype was found many times. The V and J genes are TRBV6-6 and TRBJ1-5; D not resolved. Germline V gene lookup returns CDR1 MNHNY and CDR2 SVGAGI (reference sequence). V shed 6 bases and J shed 3 bases, with 12 bases lying between them. The length of the CDR3 is 14 residues. The DNA for the CDR3 is TGTGCCAGCAGCAATCGGGGTCACAATCAGCCCCAGCATTTT. This translates into CASSNRGHNQPQHF.

The gene calls are TRBV6-5 and TRBJ2-3, with D maybe TRBD2 (6 bases). Trimming removed 5 bases from V and 9 bases from J, with 18 bases in between. Germline V CDR1 and CDR2: MNHEY, SVGAGI. The CDR3 has 14 residues. Here the CDR3 DNA reads TGTGCCAGCAGTCCGCCGGCCGGTGGGGGGACGCAGTATTTT. Its translation is CASSPPAGGGTQYF.

The V and J genes are TRBV28 and TRBJ2-5; D is ambiguous. Germline loops: CDR1 MDHEN, CDR2 SYDVKM. The CDR3 runs to 13 residues. V was trimmed by 6 bases and J by 3 bases, leaving 11 bases between them. DNA for the CDR3: TGTGCCAGCAGCTTTACGAGTAAAGAGACCCAGTACTTC. Residues: CASSFTSKETQYF.